The subject of this entry is one T cell receptor beta chain. The antigen is unknown. The data were obtained in a study of T cell responses to AZD1222 COVID-19 vaccine. Study-wide points: Baseline seropositivity characterized only a handful of AZD1222 recipients. Donors in the cohort were predominantly white British and more often female, and clonal diversity was possibly underestimated.

Trimming cost V 2 bases and J 2 bases; bases outside gene matches: 6. The CDR3 extends over 16 amino acids. Germline V lookup: CDR1 MNHNY, CDR2 SVGAGI (reference sequence). Libraries were prepared by immunoSEQ multiplex PCR; TCRdb keeps only in-frame clonotypes and omits some of them. The data show roughly 160,000 clones, around 87% seen once. Specimen: peripheral blood, collected on day 0 of AZD1222 vaccination. The chain uses TRBV6-6 and TRBJ2-3; 8 bases are shared with TRBD2. This sequence was found in an adult in good health. CDR3 region: CASSYRTGGDTDTQYF. CDR3 bases: TGTGCCAGCAGTTACCGCACGGGGGGGGACACAGATACGCAGTATTTT.